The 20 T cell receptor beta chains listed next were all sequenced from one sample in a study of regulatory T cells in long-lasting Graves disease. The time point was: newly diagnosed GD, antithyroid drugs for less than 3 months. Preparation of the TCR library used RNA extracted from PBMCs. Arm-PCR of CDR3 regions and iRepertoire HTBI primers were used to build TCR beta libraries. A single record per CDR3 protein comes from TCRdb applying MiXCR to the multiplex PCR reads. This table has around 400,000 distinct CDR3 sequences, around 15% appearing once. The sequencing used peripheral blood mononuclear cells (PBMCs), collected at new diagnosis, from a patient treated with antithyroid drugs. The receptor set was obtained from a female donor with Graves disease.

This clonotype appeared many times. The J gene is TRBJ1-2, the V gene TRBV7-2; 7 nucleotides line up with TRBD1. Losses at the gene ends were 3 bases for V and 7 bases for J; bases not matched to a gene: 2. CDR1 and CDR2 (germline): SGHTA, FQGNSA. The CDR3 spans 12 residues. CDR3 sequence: CASSFDRVGYTF. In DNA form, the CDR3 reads TGTGCCAGCAGCTTCGACAGGGTTGGCTACACCTTC.

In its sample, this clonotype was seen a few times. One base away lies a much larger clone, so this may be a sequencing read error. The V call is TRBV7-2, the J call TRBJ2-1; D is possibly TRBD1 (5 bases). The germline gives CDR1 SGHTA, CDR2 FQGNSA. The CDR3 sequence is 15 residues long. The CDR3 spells CVSSSVGDSYNEQFF. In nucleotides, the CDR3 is TGTGTCAGCAGCTCCGTAGGGGACTCCTACAATGAGCAGTTCTTC.

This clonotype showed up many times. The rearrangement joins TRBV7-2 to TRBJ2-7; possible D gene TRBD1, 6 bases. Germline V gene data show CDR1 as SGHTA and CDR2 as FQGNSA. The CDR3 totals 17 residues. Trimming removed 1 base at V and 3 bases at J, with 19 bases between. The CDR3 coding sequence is TGTGCCAGCAGCTTAGGGTCCGGCTGGCAGGGGTTCTACGAGCAGTACTTC. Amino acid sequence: CASSLGSGWQGFYEQYF.

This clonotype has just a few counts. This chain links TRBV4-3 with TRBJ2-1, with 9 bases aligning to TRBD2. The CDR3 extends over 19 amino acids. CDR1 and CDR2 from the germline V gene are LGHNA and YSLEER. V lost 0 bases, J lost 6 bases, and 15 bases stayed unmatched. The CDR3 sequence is CASSQDPSAGGPRVNEQFF. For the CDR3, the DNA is TGCGCCAGCAGCCAAGATCCCTCAGCGGGAGGCCCACGAGTCAATGAGCAGTTCTTC.

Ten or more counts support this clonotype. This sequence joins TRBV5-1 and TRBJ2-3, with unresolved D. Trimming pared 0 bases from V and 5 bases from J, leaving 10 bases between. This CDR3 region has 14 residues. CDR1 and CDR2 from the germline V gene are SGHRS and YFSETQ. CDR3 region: CASSLENSIDTQYF. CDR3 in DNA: TGCGCCAGCAGCTTGGAGAACAGTATAGATACGCAGTATTTT.

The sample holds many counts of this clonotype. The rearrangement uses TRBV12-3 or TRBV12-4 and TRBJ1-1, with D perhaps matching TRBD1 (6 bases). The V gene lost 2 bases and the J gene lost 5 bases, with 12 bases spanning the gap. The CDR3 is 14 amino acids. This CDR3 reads CASSLQQGGTEAFF. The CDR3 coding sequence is TGTGCCAGCAGTTTACAGCAAGGGGGGACTGAAGCTTTCTTT.

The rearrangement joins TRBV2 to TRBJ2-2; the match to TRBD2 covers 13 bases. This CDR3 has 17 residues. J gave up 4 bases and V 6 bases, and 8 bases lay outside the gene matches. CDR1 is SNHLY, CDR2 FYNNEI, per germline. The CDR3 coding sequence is TGTGCCAGCAGGGAACTAGCGGGGGGGCGTCCCACCGGGGAGCTGTTTTTT. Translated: CASRELAGGRPTGELFF.

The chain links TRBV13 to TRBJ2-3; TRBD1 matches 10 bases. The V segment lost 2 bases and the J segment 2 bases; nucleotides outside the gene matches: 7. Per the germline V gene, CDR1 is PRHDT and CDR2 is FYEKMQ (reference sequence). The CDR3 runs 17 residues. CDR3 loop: CASSLSRGQGFTDTQYF. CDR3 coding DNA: TGTGCCAGCAGCTTATCTAGGGGACAGGGGTTCACAGATACGCAGTATTTT.

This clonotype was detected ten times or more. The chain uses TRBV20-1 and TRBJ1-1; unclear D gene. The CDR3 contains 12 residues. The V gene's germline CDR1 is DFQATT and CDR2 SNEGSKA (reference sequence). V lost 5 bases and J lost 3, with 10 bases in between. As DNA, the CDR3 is TGCAGTGCTGAGGGTAGTTACACTGAAGCTTTCTTT. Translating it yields CSAEGSYTEAFF.

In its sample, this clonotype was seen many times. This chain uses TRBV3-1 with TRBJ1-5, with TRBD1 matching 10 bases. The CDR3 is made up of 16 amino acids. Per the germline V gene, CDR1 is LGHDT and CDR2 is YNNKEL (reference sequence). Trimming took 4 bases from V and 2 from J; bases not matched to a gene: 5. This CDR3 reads CASSRSGTGGNQPQHF. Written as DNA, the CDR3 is TGTGCCAGCAGCCGATCCGGGACAGGGGGCAATCAGCCCCAGCATTTT.

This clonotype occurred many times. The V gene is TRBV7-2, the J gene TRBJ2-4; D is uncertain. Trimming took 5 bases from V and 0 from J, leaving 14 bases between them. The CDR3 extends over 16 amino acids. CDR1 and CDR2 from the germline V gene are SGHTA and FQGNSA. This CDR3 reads CASSPGRFLAKNIQYF. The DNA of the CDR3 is TGTGCCAGCAGCCCAGGCCGGTTTCTAGCCAAAAACATTCAGTACTTC.

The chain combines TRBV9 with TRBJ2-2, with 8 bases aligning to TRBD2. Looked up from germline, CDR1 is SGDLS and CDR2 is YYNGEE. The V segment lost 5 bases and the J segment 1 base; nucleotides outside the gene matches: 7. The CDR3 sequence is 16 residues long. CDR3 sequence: CASSSPAGENTGELFF. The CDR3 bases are TGTGCCAGCAGTTCCCCAGCGGGGGAGAACACCGGGGAGCTGTTTTTT.

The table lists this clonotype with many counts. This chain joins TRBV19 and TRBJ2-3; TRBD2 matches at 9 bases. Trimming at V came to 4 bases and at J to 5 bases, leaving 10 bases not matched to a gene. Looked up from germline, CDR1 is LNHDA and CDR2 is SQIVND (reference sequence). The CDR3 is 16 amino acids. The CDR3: CASSKSIAGEKDTQYF. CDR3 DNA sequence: TGTGCCAGTAGTAAATCAATAGCGGGAGAGAAAGATACGCAGTATTTT. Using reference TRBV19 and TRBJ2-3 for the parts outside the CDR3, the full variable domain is DGGITQSPKYLFRKEGQNVTLSCEQNLNHDAMYWYRQDPGQGLRLIYYSQIVNDFQKGDIAEGYSVSREKKESFPLTVTSAQKNPTAFYLCASSKSIAGEKDTQYFGPGTRLTVL.

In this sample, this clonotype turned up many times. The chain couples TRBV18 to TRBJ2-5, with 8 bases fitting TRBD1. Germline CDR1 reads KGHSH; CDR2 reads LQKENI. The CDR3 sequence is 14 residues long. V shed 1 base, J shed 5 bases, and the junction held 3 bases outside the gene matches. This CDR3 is CASSPRGQAETQYF. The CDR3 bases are TGTGCCAGCTCACCACGGGGACAGGCGGAGACCCAGTACTTC. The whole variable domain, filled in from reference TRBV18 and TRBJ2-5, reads NAGVMQNPRHLVRRRGQEARLRCSPMKGHSHVYWYRQLPEEGLKFMVYLQKENIIDESGMPKERFSAEFPKEGPSILRIQQVVRGDSAAYFCASSPRGQAETQYFGPGTRLLVL.

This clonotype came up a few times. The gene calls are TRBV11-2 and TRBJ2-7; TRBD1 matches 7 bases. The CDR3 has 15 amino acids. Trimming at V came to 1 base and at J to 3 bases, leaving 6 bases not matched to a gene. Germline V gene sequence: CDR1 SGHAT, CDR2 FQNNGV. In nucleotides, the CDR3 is TGTGCCAGCAGCTTAGCCCGGGGACAGCGCTACGAGCAGTACTTC. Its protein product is CASSLARGQRYEQYF.

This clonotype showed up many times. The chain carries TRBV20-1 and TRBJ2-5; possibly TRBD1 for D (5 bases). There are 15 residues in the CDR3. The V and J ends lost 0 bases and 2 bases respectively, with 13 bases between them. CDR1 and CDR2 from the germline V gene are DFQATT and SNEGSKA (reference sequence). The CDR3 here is CSARDGAGRQETQYF. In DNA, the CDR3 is TGCAGTGCTAGAGATGGGGCAGGGCGGCAAGAGACCCAGTACTTC.

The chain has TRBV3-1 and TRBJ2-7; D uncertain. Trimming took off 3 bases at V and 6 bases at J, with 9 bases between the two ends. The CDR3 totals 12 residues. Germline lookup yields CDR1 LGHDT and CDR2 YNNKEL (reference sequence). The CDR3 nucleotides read TGTGCCAGCAGCCATCAGATGGGCGAGCAGTACTTC. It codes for CASSHQMGEQYF.

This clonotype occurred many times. CDR3 sequence: CASSDSGGKVYNEQFF. The CDR3 coding sequence is TGTGCCAGCAGTGATAGCGGGGGTAAAGTTTACAATGAGCAGTTCTTC. The J gene is TRBJ2-1, the V gene TRBV28, with 9 bases matching TRBD2. The CDR3 sequence is 16 residues long. J lost 4 bases, V lost 5 bases, and 9 bases had no gene match. The germline V gene encodes CDR1 MDHEN and CDR2 SYDVKM. The full variable domain, in which reference TRBV28 and TRBJ2-1 provide the parts outside the CDR3, is DVKVTQSSRYLVKRTGEKVFLECVQDMDHENMFWYRQDPGLGLRLIYFSYDVKMKEKGDIPEGYSVSREKKERFSLILESASTNQTSMYLCASSDSGGKVYNEQFFGPGTRLTVL.

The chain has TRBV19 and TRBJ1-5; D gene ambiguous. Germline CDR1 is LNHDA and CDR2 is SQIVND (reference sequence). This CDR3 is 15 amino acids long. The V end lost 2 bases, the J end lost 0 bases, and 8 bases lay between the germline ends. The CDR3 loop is CASSIIGYSNQPQHF. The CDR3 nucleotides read TGTGCCAGTAGTATAATAGGGTATAGCAATCAGCCCCAGCATTTT.

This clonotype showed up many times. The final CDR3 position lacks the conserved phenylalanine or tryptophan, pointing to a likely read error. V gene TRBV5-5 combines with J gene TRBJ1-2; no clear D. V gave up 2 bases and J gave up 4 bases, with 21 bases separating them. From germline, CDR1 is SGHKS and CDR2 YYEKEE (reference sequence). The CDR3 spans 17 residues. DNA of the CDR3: TGTGCCAGCAGCTTCCTGGGGATTGTAACAGCTCCCTATGGCTACACCCTC. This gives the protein CASSFLGIVTAPYGYTL.